A single sample is the source of the 7 T cell receptor beta chains below, sequenced in a study of T cell repertoires in cytomegalovirus infection. Their antigen targets remain unknown. Via MiXCR, TCRdb re-called the reads, giving one row per CDR3 protein. The table lists about a million distinct CDR3 sequences, around 31% of them singletons. Sequences were derived from cultured CD8+ T cells from PBMCs, sampled from culture after CMV antigen stimulation. The receptors stem from a human donor in good health (CMV status not recorded). Some clones in this sample may be carry-over from other donors' samples.

This clonotype was seen ten or more times. The gene calls are TRBV7-2 and TRBJ2-7; D is uncertain. The CDR3 runs 14 residues. The germline V and J ends were trimmed by 5 bases and 5 bases, with 16 bases remaining between them. The germline V gene encodes CDR1 SGHTA and CDR2 FQGNSA. As DNA, the CDR3 is TGTGCCAGCAGCCCTGGGTCTCCCGATGACGAGCAGTACGTC. Translation gives CASSPGSPDDEQYV.

Ten or more counts support this clonotype. The J gene is TRBJ2-3, the V gene TRBV7-2; TRBD1 matches 7 bases. CDR1 is SGHTA and CDR2 is FQGNSA in the germline V gene. This CDR3 has 16 residues. With V trimmed by 3 bases and J by 0 bases, 6 bases remained unmatched. The CDR3 nucleotides are TGTGCCAGCAGCTTTCCGGGACAGACTAGCACAGATACGCAGTATTTT. Its protein is CASSFPGQTSTDTQYF.

The gene calls are TRBV2 and TRBJ1-6; D uncertain. V shed 7 bases and J shed 0 bases, with 10 bases lying between them. This CDR3 comprises 15 residues. Germline V lookup: CDR1 SNHLY, CDR2 FYNNEI. CDR3 DNA sequence: TGTGCCAGCATATTCCGGGGCTCCTATAATTCACCCCTCCACTTT. Translation: CASIFRGSYNSPLHF.

This clonotype has just a few counts. At one end, the junction sequence differs from germline, possibly due to a read error. The chain combines TRBV20-1 with TRBJ2-3; no reliable D call. The germline CDR1 and CDR2 sequences are DFQATT and SNEGSKA (reference sequence). The CDR3 is 14 residues long. CDR3 coding DNA: TGTAGTGCTAGGTCAGTTGCTAGCACAGATACGCAGTATTTT. It is translated as CSARSVASTDTQYF.

The chain recombines TRBV12-3 or TRBV12-4 with TRBJ1-6; possibly TRBD1 for D (5 bases). This CDR3 is built from 17 residues. V lost 3 bases, J lost 7 bases, and 19 bases lay in between. In nucleotides, the CDR3 is TGTGCCAGCAGTTTCCCGCGGGCGGAGGGGCGCAATTCACCCCTCCACTTT. Translation: CASSFPRAEGRNSPLHF.

In its sample, this clonotype was seen a few times. J is TRBJ2-7 and V is TRBV6-5, with D perhaps TRBD1 (6 bases). Germline V lookup: CDR1 MNHEY, CDR2 SVGAGI. The CDR3 is made up of 14 amino acids. V dropped 5 bases and J dropped 2 bases, with 13 bases sitting between them. The CDR3 region is CASSPTRDTYEQYF. The DNA for the CDR3 is TGTGCCAGCAGTCCCACTCGGGACACCTACGAGCAGTACTTC.

The chain links TRBV3-1 to TRBJ2-3; 11 bases match TRBD2. This CDR3 spans 18 amino acids. After removal of 1 base from V and 0 bases from J, the junction contained 6 bases not matched to a gene. Germline CDR1 is LGHDT and CDR2 is YNNKEL (reference sequence). The CDR3 here is CASSQGLAGGQSTDTQYF. In DNA, the CDR3 is TGTGCCAGCAGCCAAGGGCTAGCGGGGGGTCAAAGCACAGATACGCAGTATTTT.